The source of this T cell receptor (beta chain) is a study of T cell repertoires in cytomegalovirus infection. Whole-study findings and limits: HLA-C-restricted CMV-specific TCR beta clonotypes prevailed in the ex vivo response. Summed frequency of public TCR beta families distinguished CMV carriers with the relevant HLA.

The V gene's germline CDR1 is MDHEN and CDR2 SYDVKM. V lost 7 bases and J 5 bases, leaving 18 bases between the germline ends. CDR3 length equals 14 residues. Remarks on this clonotype: The antigen is not known.

TCRdb recomputed calls from the reads with MiXCR, one row per CDR3 protein. The sample has around 310,000 distinct CDR3 sequences; 15% to 20% are singletons. J is TRBJ2-7 and V is TRBV28; possible D gene TRBD2, 5 bases. The sample comprised PBMCs. The clonotype was recovered from a human donor in good health (CMV status not recorded). Some clones in this sample may be carry-over from other donors' samples. CDR3 residues: CASITGIPPHEQYF. CDR3 nucleotide sequence: TGTGCCAGCATAACCGGGATCCCTCCTCACGAGCAGTACTTC.